This T cell receptor (beta chain) was sequenced during a study of blood T cell repertoires in COVID-19 (dated by TCRdb to the early 2020s). Study-wide context: Samples covering the acute and convalescent phases of COVID-19 were provided by collaborators in the United States, Italy and Spain. The material from the prospective study consisted of cDNA or gDNA derived from T cells, B-cell-depleted T cells, or PBMCs. A freely available public database, intended as a resource for researchers studying the immune response to SARS-CoV-2, is where the repertoires were released. Where available, HLA class I and class II types were obtained from metadata supplied by the sample provider rather than from assay-based typing. Nearly every sample came with metadata listing a de-identified subject ID, COVID-19 status, age in years and sex. Subjects who had been exposed to COVID-19, were actively infected with it, or had recovered from it provided the deeply sampled blood TCRbeta repertoires that made up the dataset. Samples came from the ongoing ImmuneRACE study (first 160 participants) plus 1,254 subjects from 6 global collaborators. Paper-wide results and their limitations: The amount of clinical and demographic metadata varied by source and participant and was provided uncurated.

Note on this clone: This clone's antigen is unknown. The input lacks base qualities; no much larger clone sits a single base away.

The immunoSEQ Assay, a bias-controlled multiplex PCR, was used to amplify TCRbeta CDR3 regions from genomic DNA. Turning to the authors' computational methods: The number of nucleated cells in each sample was estimated from the amplification of reference gene primers within the assay. To quantify the absolute abundance of each unique TCRbeta CDR3 rearrangement, sequence reads were collapsed and filtered. For each sample, productive Simpson clonality was calculated as the square root of Simpson's diversity index across productive rearrangements. TCRdb provides this immuneACCESS table in a form limited to in-frame rearrangements. Some clones are lacking; in checked studies, under half of them reflect an unresolved V gene, and why the rest are absent is not known. That table furnishes V, J and clone size, whereas the DNA furnished D and trimming. The sample has some 110,000 clones on record, around nine tenths of them singletons. The ten largest clones add up to under 5% of the sample.

Each collaborating institution followed its own protocols to collect whole blood in K2EDTA tubes. For TCRbeta analysis, collaborator samples were shipped as frozen whole blood, as isolated PBMCs, or as DNA extracted from either sample type. Spanning cysteine to phenylalanine, the CDR3 consists of 14 amino acids. This entry keeps only the CDR3 DNA: 42 bases, framed from base 1. CDR1 and CDR2, looked up from the germline V gene, are LGHNA and YNFKEQ. Trimming costs V 1 base and J 6 bases, and their ends lie 13 bases apart. Sequencing was carried out using peripheral blood. The clonotype originates from a man aged 35 to 55 with acute or convalescent COVID-19. The rearrangement combines TRBV4-2 with TRBJ2-7; TRBD2 is possibly the D segment (5 matching bases). For the CDR3, the sequence is CASSQAGKGSEQYF. The DNA reads as follows: TGTGCCAGCAGCCAAGCGGGAAAAGGAAGCGAGCAGTACTTC.